This T cell receptor (beta chain) was sequenced for a study of shared clonotypes between healthy human individuals. Study-level information: Those who served as donors were a couple of women and three men between the ages of 18 and 49.

Naivety among CD8 cells was defined by CD45RO negativity and positive CCR7 selection, thereby excluding terminally differentiated effector memory CD45RA+ cells. CDR3 length: 14 amino acids. The V gene lost 4 bases and the J gene lost 1 base, with 8 bases spanning the gap. Germline V gene lookup returns CDR1 LNHDA and CDR2 SQIVND (reference sequence). Data came from immunoSEQ multiplex PCR; TCRdb stores just in-frame clones and leaves some out. Of some 2,000,000 clones listed, roughly 94% were seen once; the top ten hold 0.85% to 1.3%. This clonotype was sampled from a man younger than 30 in good health. This chain links TRBV19 with TRBJ2-1; D possibly corresponds to TRBD1 (6 bases). Specimen: naive CD8+ T cells sorted from blood. CDR3 region: CASSNRESYNEQFF. CDR3 coding DNA: TGTGCCAGTAGTAACAGGGAGTCCTACAATGAGCAGTTCTTC.